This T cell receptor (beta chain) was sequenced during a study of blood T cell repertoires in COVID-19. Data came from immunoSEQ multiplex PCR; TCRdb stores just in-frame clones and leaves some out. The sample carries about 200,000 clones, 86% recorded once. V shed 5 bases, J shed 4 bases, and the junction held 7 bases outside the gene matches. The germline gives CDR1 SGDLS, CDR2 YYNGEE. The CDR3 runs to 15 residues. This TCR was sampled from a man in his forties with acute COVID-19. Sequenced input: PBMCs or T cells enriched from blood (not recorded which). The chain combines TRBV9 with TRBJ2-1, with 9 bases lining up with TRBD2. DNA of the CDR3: TGTGCCAGCAGTATAGCGGGAGCTGGGTACAATGAGCAGTTCTTC. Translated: CASSIAGAGYNEQFF.